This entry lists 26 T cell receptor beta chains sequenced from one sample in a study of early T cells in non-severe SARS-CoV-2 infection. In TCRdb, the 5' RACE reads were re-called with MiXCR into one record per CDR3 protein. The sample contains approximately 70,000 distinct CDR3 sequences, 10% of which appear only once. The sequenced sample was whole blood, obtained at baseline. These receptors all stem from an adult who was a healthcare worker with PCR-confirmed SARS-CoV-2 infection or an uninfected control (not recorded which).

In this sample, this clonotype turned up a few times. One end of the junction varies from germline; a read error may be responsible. This chain's CDR3 is CASSLIGMGDIPTF. The CDR3 DNA sequence: TGTGCCAGCAGCTTAATCGGGATGGGGGACATCCCTACCTTC. The chain employs TRBV11-2 and TRBJ2-1; a possible D gene is TRBD1 (6 bases). There are 14 residues in the CDR3. The germline CDR1 and CDR2 sequences are SGHAT and FQNNGV.

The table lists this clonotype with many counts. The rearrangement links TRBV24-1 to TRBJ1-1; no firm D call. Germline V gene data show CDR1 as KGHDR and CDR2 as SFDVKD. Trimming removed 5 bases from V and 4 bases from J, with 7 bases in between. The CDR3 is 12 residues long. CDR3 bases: TGTGCCACCAGTGCAGGAGGCACTGAAGCTTTCTTT. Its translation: CATSAGGTEAFF.

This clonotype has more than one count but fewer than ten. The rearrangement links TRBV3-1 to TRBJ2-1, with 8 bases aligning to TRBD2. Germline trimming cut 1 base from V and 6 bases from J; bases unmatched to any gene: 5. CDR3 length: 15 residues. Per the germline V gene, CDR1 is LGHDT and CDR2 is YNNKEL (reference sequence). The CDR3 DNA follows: TGTGCCAGCAGCCAAGGGACTAGCTTCGTCAATGAGCAGTTCTTC. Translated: CASSQGTSFVNEQFF.

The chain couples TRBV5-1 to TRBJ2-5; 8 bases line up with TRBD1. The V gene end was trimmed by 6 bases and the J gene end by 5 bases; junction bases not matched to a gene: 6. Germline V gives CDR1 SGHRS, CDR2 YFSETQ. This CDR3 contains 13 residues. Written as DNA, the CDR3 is TGCGCCAGCACCCTGACAGGGGACGAGACCCAGTACTTC. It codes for CASTLTGDETQYF.

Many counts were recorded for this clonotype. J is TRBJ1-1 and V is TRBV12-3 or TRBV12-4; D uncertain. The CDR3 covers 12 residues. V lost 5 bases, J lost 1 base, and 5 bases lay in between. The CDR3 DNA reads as TGTGCCAGCAGTCCGAGGAACACTGAAGCTTTCTTT. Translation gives CASSPRNTEAFF.

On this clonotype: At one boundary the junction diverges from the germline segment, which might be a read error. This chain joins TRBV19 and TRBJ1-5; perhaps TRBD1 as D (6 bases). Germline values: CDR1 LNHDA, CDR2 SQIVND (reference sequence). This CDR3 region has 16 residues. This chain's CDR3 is CASNVGTPHSNQLQHF. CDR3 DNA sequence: TGTGCCAGTAACGTCGGGACACCCCATAGCAATCAGCTCCAGCATTTT.

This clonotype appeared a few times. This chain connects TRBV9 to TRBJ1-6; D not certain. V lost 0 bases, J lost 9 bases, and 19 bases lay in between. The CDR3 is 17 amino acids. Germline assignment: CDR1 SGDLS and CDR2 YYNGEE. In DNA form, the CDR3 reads TGTGCCAGCAGCGTAGAATTGAGACCCAGAAGGGCTTCACCCCTCCACTTT. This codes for CASSVELRPRRASPLHF.

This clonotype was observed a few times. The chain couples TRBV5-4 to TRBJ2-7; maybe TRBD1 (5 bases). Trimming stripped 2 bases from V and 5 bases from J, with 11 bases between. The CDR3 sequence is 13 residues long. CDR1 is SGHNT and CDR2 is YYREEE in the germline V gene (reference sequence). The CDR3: CASSLTGQHEQYF. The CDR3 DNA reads TGTGCCAGCAGCTTAACAGGTCAGCACGAGCAGTACTTC. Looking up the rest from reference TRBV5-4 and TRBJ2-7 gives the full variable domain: ETGVTQSPTHLIKTRGQQVTLRCSSQSGHNTVSWYQQALGQGPQFIFQYYREEENGRGNFPPRFSGLQFPNYSSELNVNALELDDSALYLCASSLTGQHEQYFGPGTRLTVT.

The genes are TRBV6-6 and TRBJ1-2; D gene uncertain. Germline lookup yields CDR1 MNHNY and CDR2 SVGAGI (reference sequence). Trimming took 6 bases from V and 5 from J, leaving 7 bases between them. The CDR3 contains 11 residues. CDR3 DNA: TGTGCCAGCAGAGACACGTATGGCTACACCTTC. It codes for CASRDTYGYTF.

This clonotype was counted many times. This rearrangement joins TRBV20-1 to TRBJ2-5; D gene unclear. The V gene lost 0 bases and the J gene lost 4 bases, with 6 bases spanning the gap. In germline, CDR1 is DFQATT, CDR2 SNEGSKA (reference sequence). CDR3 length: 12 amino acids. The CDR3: CSARDERETQYF. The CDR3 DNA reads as TGCAGTGCTAGAGATGAGCGAGAGACCCAGTACTTC.

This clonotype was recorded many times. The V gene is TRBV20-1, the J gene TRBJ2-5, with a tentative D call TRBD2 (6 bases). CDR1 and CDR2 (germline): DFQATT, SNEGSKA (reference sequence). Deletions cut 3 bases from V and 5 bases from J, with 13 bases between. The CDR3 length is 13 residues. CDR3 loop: CSASSPGRETQYF. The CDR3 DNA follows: TGCAGTGCTAGTTCGCCGGGGAGGGAGACCCAGTACTTC.

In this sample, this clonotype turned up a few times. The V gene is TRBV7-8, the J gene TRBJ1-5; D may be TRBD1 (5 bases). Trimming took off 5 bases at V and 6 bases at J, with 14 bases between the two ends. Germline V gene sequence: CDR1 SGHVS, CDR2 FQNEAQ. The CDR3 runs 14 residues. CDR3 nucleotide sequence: TGTGCCAGCAGCCTACCGGGGGGGTCTCAGCCCCAGCATTTT. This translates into CASSLPGGSQPQHF.

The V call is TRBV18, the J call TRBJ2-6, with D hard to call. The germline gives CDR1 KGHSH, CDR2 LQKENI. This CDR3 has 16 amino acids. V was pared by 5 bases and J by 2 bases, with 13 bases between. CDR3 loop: CASSAVLDPGANVLTF. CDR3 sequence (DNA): TGTGCCAGCTCAGCTGTACTGGACCCTGGGGCCAACGTCCTGACTTTC.

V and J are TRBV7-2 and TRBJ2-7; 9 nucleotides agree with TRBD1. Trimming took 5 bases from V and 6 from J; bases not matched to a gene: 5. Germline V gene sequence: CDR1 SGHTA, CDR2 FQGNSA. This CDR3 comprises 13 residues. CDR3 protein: CASSVGDRVEQYF. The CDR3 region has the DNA TGTGCCAGCAGCGTAGGGGACAGGGTCGAGCAGTACTTC.

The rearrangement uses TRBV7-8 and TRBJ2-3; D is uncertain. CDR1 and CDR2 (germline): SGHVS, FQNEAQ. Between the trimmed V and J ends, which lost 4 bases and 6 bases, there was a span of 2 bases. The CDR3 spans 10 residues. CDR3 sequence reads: CASSSDTQYF. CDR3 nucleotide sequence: TGTGCCAGCAGCTCTGATACGCAGTATTTT.

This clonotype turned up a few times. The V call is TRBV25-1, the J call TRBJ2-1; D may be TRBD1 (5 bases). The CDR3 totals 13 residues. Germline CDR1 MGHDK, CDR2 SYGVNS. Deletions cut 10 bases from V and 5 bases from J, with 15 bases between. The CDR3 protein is CATRQFFDNEQFF. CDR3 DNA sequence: TGTGCCACCCGACAGTTCTTTGACAATGAGCAGTTCTTC.

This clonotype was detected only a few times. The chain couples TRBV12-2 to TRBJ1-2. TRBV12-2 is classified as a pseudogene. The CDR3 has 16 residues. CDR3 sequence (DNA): TGTGCAAGTCGCTTAGGCGAAGAACACATTAACTATGGCTACACCTTC. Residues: CASRLGEEHINYGYTF.

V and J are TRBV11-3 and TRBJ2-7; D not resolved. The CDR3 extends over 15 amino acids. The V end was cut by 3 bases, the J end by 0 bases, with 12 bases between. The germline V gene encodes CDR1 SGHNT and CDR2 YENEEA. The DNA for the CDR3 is TGTGCCAGCAGCTTTCGGCGGCAGCACTCCTACGAGCAGTACTTC. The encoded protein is CASSFRRQHSYEQYF.

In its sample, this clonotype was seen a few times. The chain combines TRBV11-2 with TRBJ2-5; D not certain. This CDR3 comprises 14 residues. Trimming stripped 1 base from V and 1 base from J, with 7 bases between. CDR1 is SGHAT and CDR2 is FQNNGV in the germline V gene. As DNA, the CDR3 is TGTGCCAGCAGCTTAGTGGGGTTCCAAGAGACCCAGTACTTC. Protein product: CASSLVGFQETQYF.

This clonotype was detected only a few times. The CDR3 protein is CASSLDRRDTGELFF. Written as DNA, the CDR3 is TGTGCCAGCAGCTTAGACCGCCGGGACACCGGGGAGCTGTTTTTT. This chain connects TRBV7-2 to TRBJ2-2; D is unclear. V gave up 1 base and J gave up 3 bases, with 9 bases separating them. Germline values: CDR1 SGHTA, CDR2 FQGNSA. CDR3 length: 15 amino acids.

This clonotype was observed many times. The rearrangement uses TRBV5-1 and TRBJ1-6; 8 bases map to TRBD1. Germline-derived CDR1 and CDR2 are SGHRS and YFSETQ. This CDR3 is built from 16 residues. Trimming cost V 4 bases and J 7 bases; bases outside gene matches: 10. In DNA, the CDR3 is TGCGCCAGCAGCATGGGACGGACAGGGCGAAATTCACCCCTCCACTTT. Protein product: CASSMGRTGRNSPLHF.

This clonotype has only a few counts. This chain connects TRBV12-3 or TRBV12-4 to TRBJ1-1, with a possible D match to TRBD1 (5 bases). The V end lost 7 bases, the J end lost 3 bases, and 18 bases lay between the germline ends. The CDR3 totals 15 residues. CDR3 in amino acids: CASTPLGRGDTEAFF. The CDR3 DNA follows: TGTGCCAGCACCCCCTTGGGGAGGGGTGACACTGAAGCTTTCTTT.

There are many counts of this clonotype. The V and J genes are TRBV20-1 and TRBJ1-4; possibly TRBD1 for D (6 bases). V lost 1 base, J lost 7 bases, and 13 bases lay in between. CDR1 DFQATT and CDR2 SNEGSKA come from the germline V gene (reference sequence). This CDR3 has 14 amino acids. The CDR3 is CSARAGGPGEKLFF. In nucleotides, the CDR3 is TGCAGTGCTAGAGCGGGGGGCCCCGGTGAAAAACTGTTTTTT.

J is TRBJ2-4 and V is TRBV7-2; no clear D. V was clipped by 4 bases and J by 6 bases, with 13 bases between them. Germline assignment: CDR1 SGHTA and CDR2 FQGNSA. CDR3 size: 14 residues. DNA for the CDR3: TGTGCCAGCAGCTCTGAAATAGGCAGAAACATTCAGTACTTC. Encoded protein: CASSSEIGRNIQYF.

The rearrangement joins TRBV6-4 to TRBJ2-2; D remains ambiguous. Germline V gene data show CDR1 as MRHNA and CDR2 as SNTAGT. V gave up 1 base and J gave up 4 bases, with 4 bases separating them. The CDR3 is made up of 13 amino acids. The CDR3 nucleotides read TGTGCCAGCAGTGACTTTGGCACCGGGGAGCTGTTTTTT. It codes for CASSDFGTGELFF.

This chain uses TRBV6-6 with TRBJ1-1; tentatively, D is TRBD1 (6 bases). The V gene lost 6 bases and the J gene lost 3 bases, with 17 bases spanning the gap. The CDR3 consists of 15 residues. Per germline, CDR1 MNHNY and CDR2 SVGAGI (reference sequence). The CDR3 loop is CASRGDNGGDTEAFF. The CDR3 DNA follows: TGTGCCAGCAGGGGGGACAACGGGGGTGACACTGAAGCTTTCTTT.